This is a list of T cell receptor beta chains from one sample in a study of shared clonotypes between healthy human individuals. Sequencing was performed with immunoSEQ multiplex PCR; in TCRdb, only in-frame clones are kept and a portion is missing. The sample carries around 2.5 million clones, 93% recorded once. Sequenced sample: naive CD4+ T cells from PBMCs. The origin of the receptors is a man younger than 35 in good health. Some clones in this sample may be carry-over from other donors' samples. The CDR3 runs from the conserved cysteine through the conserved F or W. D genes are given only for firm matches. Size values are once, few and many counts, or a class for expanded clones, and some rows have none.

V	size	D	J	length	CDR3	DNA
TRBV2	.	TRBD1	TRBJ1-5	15	CASSDTGVRDQPQHF	TGTGCCAGCAGCGATACAGGGGTCCGAGATCAGCCCCAGCATTTT
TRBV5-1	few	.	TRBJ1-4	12	CASSFQGEKLFF	TGCGCCAGCAGCTTTCAGGGTGAAAAACTGTTTTTT
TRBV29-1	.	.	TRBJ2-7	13	CSVGGLFSYEQYF	TGCAGCGTTGGGGGACTTTTCTCCTACGAGCAGTACTTC
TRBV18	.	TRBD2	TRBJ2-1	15	CASSPGLAGSGEQFF	TGTGCCAGCTCACCGGGGCTAGCGGGATCCGGGGAGCAGTTCTTC
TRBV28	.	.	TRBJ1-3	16	CASSSLDRVGKNTIYF	TGTGCCAGCAGTTCCCTAGATAGGGTCGGGAAAAACACCATATATTTT
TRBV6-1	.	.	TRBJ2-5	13	CASSGLAAETQYF	TGTGCCAGCAGTGGCCTAGCCGCAGAGACCCAGTACTTC
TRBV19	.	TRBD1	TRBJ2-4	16	CASSIVVGQGKNIQYF	TGTGCCAGTAGTATCGTGGTAGGACAGGGCAAAAACATTCAGTACTTC
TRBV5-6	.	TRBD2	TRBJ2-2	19	CASSLWEREGRMGTGELFF	TGTGCCAGCAGCTTGTGGGAGCGGGAGGGCCGCATGGGCACCGGGGAGCTGTTTTTT
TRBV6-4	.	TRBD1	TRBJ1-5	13	CAGDRGQDQPQHF	TGTGCCGGAGACAGGGGGCAGGATCAGCCCCAGCATTTT
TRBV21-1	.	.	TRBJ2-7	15	CASSNGVAATYEQYF	TGTGCCAGCAGCAACGGGGTAGCGGCAACCTACGAGCAGTACTTC
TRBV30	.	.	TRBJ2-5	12	CAWSPGQETQYF	TGTGCCTGGAGTCCAGGTCAAGAGACCCAGTACTTC
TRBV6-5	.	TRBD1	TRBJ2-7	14	CASSQDRGPYEQYF	TGTGCCAGCAGCCAAGACAGGGGGCCGTACGAGCAGTACTTC
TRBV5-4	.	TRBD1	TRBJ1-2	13	CASSGDRVYGYTF	TGTGCCAGCAGTGGGGACAGGGTCTATGGCTACACCTTC
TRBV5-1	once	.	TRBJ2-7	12	CASMMGPYEQYF	TGCGCCAGCATGATGGGCCCCTACGAGCAGTACTTC
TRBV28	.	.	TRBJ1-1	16	CASTRPTPSGNTEAFF	TGTGCCAGCACAAGACCCACTCCGAGCGGTAACACTGAAGCTTTCTTT
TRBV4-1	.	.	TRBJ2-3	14	CASSQLPTPGTQYF	TGCGCCAGCAGCCAATTACCGACCCCAGGTACGCAGTATTTT
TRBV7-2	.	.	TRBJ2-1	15	CASSSTPGAYNEQFF	TGTGCCAGCAGCTCCACTCCAGGGGCCTACAATGAGCAGTTCTTC
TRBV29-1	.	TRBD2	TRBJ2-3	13	CSGLAGATDTQYF	TGCAGCGGACTAGCGGGAGCCACAGATACGCAGTATTTT
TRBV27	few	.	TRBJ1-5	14	CASSSTDSNQPQHF	TGTGCCAGCAGTTCGACAGATAGCAATCAGCCCCAGCATTTT
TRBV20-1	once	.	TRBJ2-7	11	CSAGRLQEQYF	TGCAGTGCTGGTCGTTTGCAAGAGCAGTACTTC
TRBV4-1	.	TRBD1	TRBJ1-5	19	CASSQTFDGTGLSNQPQHF	TGCGCCAGCAGCCAGACCTTCGACGGGACAGGGTTAAGCAATCAGCCCCAGCATTTT
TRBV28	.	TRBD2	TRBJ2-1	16	CASGTPGTSGNNEQFF	TGTGCCAGCGGCACCCCCGGGACTAGCGGTAACAATGAGCAGTTCTTC
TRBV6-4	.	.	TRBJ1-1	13	CASRATLNTEAFF	TGTGCCAGCCGGGCGACCTTGAACACTGAAGCTTTCTTT
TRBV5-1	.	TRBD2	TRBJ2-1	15	CASSTGTSGRTEQFF	TGCGCCAGCAGCACCGGGACTAGCGGGAGAACTGAGCAGTTCTTC
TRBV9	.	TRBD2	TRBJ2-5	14	CASSSIAGVETQYF	TGTGCCAGCAGCTCCATAGCGGGAGTAGAGACCCAGTACTTC
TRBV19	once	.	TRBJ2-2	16	CASTSSLSGSTGELFF	TGTGCCAGTACCTCTTCCCTTAGCGGCAGCACCGGGGAGCTGTTTTTT
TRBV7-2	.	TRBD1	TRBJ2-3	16	CASSLFRTGHGDTQYF	TGTGCCAGCAGCTTATTCCGGACAGGACACGGGGATACGCAGTATTTT
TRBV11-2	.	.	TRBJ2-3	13	CASSAHLTDTQYF	TGTGCCAGCAGCGCACACCTAACAGATACGCAGTATTTT
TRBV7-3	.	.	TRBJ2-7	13	CASSLDRPYEQYF	TGTGCCAGCAGCTTAGACAGACCCTACGAGCAGTACTTC
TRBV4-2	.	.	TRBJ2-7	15	CASSQVPRRTYEQYF	TGTGCCAGCAGCCAAGTGCCCAGGAGAACTTACGAGCAGTACTTC
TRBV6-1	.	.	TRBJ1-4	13	CASSGNRVEKLFF	TGTGCCAGCAGTGGGAACAGGGTTGAAAAACTGTTTTTT
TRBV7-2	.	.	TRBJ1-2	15	CASSRVRAPDYGYTF	TGTGCCAGCAGCCGTGTGCGGGCCCCAGACTATGGCTACACCTTC
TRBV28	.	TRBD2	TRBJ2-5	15	CASNVGGLAVETQYF	TGTGCCAGCAACGTCGGGGGACTAGCGGTGGAGACCCAGTACTTC
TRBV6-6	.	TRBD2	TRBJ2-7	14	CASSRTGGKAEQYF	TGTGCCAGCAGTAGGACGGGAGGGAAAGCCGAGCAGTACTTC
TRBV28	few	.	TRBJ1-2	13	CASSLGSNYGYTF	TGTGCCAGCAGTTTAGGGAGTAACTATGGCTACACCTTC
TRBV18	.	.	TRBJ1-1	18	CASSPSSVGLVQNTEAFF	TGTGCCAGCTCACCGTCGAGCGTCGGATTAGTCCAGAACACTGAAGCTTTCTTT
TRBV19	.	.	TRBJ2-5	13	CASSPTRPETQYF	TGTGCCAGTAGTCCAACGCGGCCGGAGACCCAGTACTTC
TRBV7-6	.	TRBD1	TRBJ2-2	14	CASSPGQDTGELFF	TGTGCCAGCAGCCCAGGACAGGACACCGGGGAGCTGTTTTTT